A single T cell receptor beta chain is shown here with its context. The antigen is not known. This record belongs to a study of T cell responses to AZD1222 COVID-19 vaccine. Study-wide findings and caveats: Compared with day 0, the breadth and depth of the Spike-specific TCR repertoire rose significantly after two doses of AZD1222. Unmutated regions of variants are reportedly targeted by nearly half of spike-specific TCRs.

CDR3 length: 16 amino acids. Germline CDR1 is LGHNA and CDR2 is YSLEER. Deletions cut 3 bases from V and 2 bases from J, with 14 bases between. Sequencing was performed with immunoSEQ multiplex PCR; in TCRdb, only in-frame clones are kept and a portion is missing. The table includes about 96,000 clones, roughly 88% detected once. V is TRBV4-3 and J is TRBJ1-3; no clear D gene. The source material was peripheral blood, sampled on day 0 of AZD1222 vaccination. The clonotype comes from an adult in good health. Here the CDR3 DNA reads TGCGCCAGCAGCCAGAACGCAGGAATGGCTGGAAACACCATATATTTT. Its protein is CASSQNAGMAGNTIYF.